Listed here is a single TCR beta chain. Its antigen is unidentified. The sample belongs to a study of T cells in Graves' hyperthyroidism and ophthalmopathy. Whole-study results and caveats: The model's output predicted ophthalmopathy at a median of 6.5 months prior to onset.

TCR beta CDR3 sequences were amplified from RNA transcripts. TCR CDR3 underwent first-round RT-PCR with the HTBI primer set. TCRdb itself ran the multiplex PCR reads through MiXCR, one entry per CDR3 protein. The table has just under 750,000 distinct CDR3 sequences, around a third seen once; the top ten hold around a third. V was cut by 5 bases and J by 5 bases, with 21 bases left in between. This CDR3 contains 16 residues. Germline CDR1 is MGHDK and CDR2 is SYGVNS. The sequence came from a woman aged 40 to 55 with Graves' hyperthyroidism. The rearrangement links TRBV25-1 to TRBJ1-1; D not certain. Sample: blood. The CDR3 reads CASSLPHVLFQTEAFF. DNA for the CDR3: TGTGCCAGCAGTTTACCCCACGTCCTCTTCCAGACTGAAGCTTTCTTT. Drawing the rest from reference TRBV25-1 and TRBJ1-1, the complete variable domain is EADIYQTPRYLVIGTGKKITLECSQTMGHDKMYWYQQDPGMELHLIHYSYGVNSTEKGDLSSESTVSRIRTEHFPLTLESARPSHTSQYLCASSLPHVLFQTEAFFGQGTRLTVV.